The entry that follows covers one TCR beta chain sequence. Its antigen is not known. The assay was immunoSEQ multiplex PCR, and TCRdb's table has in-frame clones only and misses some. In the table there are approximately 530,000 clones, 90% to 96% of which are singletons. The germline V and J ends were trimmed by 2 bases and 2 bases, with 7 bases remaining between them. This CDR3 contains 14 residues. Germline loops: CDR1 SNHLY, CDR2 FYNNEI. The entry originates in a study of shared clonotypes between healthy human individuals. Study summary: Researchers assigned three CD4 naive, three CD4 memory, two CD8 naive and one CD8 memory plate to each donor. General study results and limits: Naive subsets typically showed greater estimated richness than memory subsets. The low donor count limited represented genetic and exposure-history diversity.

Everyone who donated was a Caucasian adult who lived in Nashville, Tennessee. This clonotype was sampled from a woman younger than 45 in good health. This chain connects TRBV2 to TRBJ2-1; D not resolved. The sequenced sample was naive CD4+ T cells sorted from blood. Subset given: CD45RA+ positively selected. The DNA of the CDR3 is TGTGCCAGCAGTGAACAGACCACCTACAATGAGCAGTTCTTC. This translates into CASSEQTTYNEQFF.